These T cell receptor beta chains were read from a single sample in a study of T cell changes during pregnancy in multiple sclerosis. Produced via immunoSEQ multiplex PCR; TCRdb's table is partial and in-frame only. Of approximately 49,000 clones listed, just over 85% are singletons. This specimen consisted of CD4+ T cells from peripheral blood mononuclear cells, obtained in the second trimester of pregnancy. The receptor source for this set is a female donor with multiple sclerosis, enrolled in a pregnancy study. Each CDR3 is given with its conserved first and last residue. Size is stated for part of the rows, as once, few or many counts, or as a class when the clone is expanded.

size	V	J	CDR3
NA	TRBV6-4	TRBJ2-7	CASSDSTSYEQYF
NA	TRBV27	TRBJ1-6	CASSFDRNNSPLHF
once	TRBV5-6	TRBJ1-1	CASSLRTGRTGTEAFF
NA	TRBV9	TRBJ1-4	CASSVSSKGGGSSNEKLFF
NA	TRBV2	TRBJ2-3	CASSGPSGISTDTQYF
NA	TRBV18	TRBJ1-4	CASSPPNRGQANEKLFF
NA	TRBV5-1	TRBJ2-2	CASSLTQGAGELFF
NA	TRBV19	TRBJ1-5	CASRFGEEFNQPQHF
NA	TRBV9	TRBJ2-3	CASSGRGVAGVHTQYF
NA	TRBV5-1	TRBJ2-1	CASSFSNKGVDEQFF
few	TRBV19	TRBJ1-5	CASTDRGTRNQPQHF
few	TRBV6-5	TRBJ1-1	CASSYGRGTFF
NA	TRBV7-6	TRBJ1-3	CASSLVSGSGNTIYF
NA	TRBV7-2	TRBJ2-3	CASSLGQMTDTQYF
once	TRBV7-2	TRBJ1-2	CASSWAVGEYGGYTF
few	TRBV19	TRBJ1-5	CASSIEGGSNQPQHF
few	TRBV2	TRBJ1-2	CASRSQGDGYTF
NA	TRBV7-2	TRBJ2-5	CASSLVAGEGETQYF
NA	TRBV10-3	TRBJ2-7	CAISSSDYEQYF
NA	TRBV29-1	TRBJ2-5	CSVDRTEETQYF
NA	TRBV27	TRBJ2-2	CATSRPGQGAGELFF
NA	TRBV11-3	TRBJ2-1	CASSLSFAGEDEQFF
NA	TRBV19	TRBJ2-1	CASSLRDRGPRSYNEQFF
NA	TRBV6-5	TRBJ1-1	CASSPGQGISTEAFF
NA	TRBV5-1	TRBJ2-2	CASSSGQGSDGELFF
NA	TRBV7-6	TRBJ1-1	CASSSLGGHNTEAFF
NA	TRBV23-1	TRBJ1-2	CASSQFGGHNASNYGYTF
NA	TRBV6-1	TRBJ2-7	CASSELAGGISYEQYF
few	TRBV5-4	TRBJ2-3	CASSSSAGGTDTQYF
NA	TRBV7-9	TRBJ2-6	CASSLTVAGANVLTF
NA	TRBV29-1	TRBJ2-3	CSVRLTGDTQYF
NA	TRBV9	TRBJ2-3	CASSRGLLGDTQYF
NA	TRBV14	TRBJ2-3	CASSNGLAGALDTQYF
NA	TRBV7-9	TRBJ1-3	CASSSGVSGNTIYF
NA	TRBV10-1	TRBJ2-2	CASSIADTGELFF
NA	TRBV6-1	TRBJ2-2	CASRLAGGSTGELFF
NA	TRBV29-1	TRBJ1-1	CSVRLMAGVEAFF
NA	TRBV28	TRBJ2-7	CASSFRVAGVLPLSSYEQYF
NA	TRBV2	TRBJ2-3	CASSVIERVGRTQYF
NA	TRBV5-1	TRBJ2-2	CASSRGTSGRGSGELFF
NA	TRBV2	TRBJ2-5	CASSRPGLVTQYF
NA	TRBV28	TRBJ1-2	CASSLWDSPSYGYTF
once	TRBV19	TRBJ2-1	CASSISRASGSDEQFF
NA	TRBV4-1	TRBJ1-5	CASSQGGRGGDRPQHF
NA	TRBV29-1	TRBJ2-1	CSVVFSRYRGGSSGSNEQFF
NA	TRBV19	TRBJ1-5	CASSKTGANQPQHF
NA	TRBV28	TRBJ2-5	CASSFSPGQLTQYF
NA	TRBV7-2	TRBJ2-7	CASSASGNRGEQYF
NA	TRBV7-2	TRBJ2-3	CASSLTGAVSTDTQYF
once	TRBV29-1	TRBJ2-5	CSAQLGGTETQYF
few	TRBV7-2	TRBJ1-5	CASSQRQGYNQPQHF
NA	TRBV5-1	TRBJ2-3	CASSLTGDVVDTQYF
NA	TRBV11-2	TRBJ1-2	CASSSEAYGYTF
NA	TRBV30	TRBJ2-5	CASSHGETQYF
NA	TRBV9	TRBJ1-4	CASSVGSRGEGEKLFF
once	TRBV7-9	TRBJ2-1	CASSLGEGKQFF
NA	TRBV7-9	TRBJ2-1	CASSFLSGTSGVRSFF